This T cell receptor beta chain came from a study of graft-versus-host responses after intestinal transplantation. For the study at large: Every recipient underwent anti-thymocyte globulin induction, then tacrolimus and steroids for two to four years.

Measured with immunoSEQ multiplex PCR; TCRdb has only the in-frame clones, and not every one. The repertoire has approximately 94,000 clones, roughly nine tenths of them found once; the top ten carry around 0.95%. With regard to this clone: Its antigen is as yet unknown.

Study findings and constraints: Peak levels of circulating GvH clones tracked with early post-transplant HvG declines. There were GvH clones found in recipient marrow, and some of them appeared first in ileum or blood. Patients who carried graft-donor T cell macrochimerism also had high graft-versus-host to host-versus-graft clonal ratios in their allografts.

CDR3 length: 19 residues. The germline V gene has CDR1 MNHNS and CDR2 SASEGT. V was clipped by 0 bases and J by 0 bases, with 15 bases between them. The sequence was obtained from a human donor who was the organ donor for an intestinal transplant. The source was unstimulated CD4+ T cells sorted from spleen or lymph node cells, collected before transplant. The chain carries TRBV6-1 and TRBJ2-6, with no clear D. The CDR3 DNA sequence: TGTGCCAGCAGTGAAGCGAAATGGCAGGCCAGCTCTGGGGCCAACGTCCTGACTTTC. The encoded protein is CASSEAKWQASSGANVLTF.